Ten or more counts support the clone carrying this TCR beta chain. The source of the sample is a study of blood T cell repertoires in COVID-19. As for the study in general: Sample material is recorded as cDNA or gDNA derived from T cells, B-cell-depleted T cells, or PBMCs.

Germline CDR1 reads MNHNY; CDR2 reads SVGAGI (reference sequence). This CDR3 comprises 15 residues. The V segment lost 2 bases and the J segment 2 bases; nucleotides outside the gene matches: 3. The table came from immunoSEQ multiplex PCR; TCRdb's copy has only in-frame clones and leaves some out. This table holds 200,000 to 300,000 clones, around 83% found once. Sequencing used peripheral blood. The chain recombines TRBV6-6 with TRBJ1-2; 9 nucleotides line up with TRBD1. This TCR was sampled from a man in his forties who had recovered from COVID-19. CDR3 nucleotides: TGTGCCAGCAGTTACGGAGGACAGGGGAACTATGGCTACACCTTC. Its translation: CASSYGGQGNYGYTF.